This T cell receptor beta chain was sequenced in a study of shared clonotypes between healthy human individuals (dated by TCRdb to about 2020). Study-level background: The cohort comprised two women and a few men aged 18 to 49 years. Different laboratories and diverse techniques were used to prepare libraries and sequence TCR repertoires, to increase sequencing depth and limit assay-specific biases. For each donor, three plates each were used for CD4 naive and CD4 memory, two plates were used for CD8 naive, and one plate was used for CD8 memory. Leukapheresis yielded between about 0.9 and 10 billion PBMCs per donor. The study deeply sequenced blood TCR repertoires of five healthy adults to estimate repertoire size and the extent of clonotype sharing between individuals.

Results and caveats for the whole study, not just this receptor: Across a few donors, around 5.4% of naive CD4, 3% to 3.5% of naive CD8, approximately 2.5% of memory CD4, and over 0.35% of memory CD8 clonotypes were shared. Rarefaction of sorted-subset datasets indicated incomplete sequencing despite the large sequencing depth. Based on pairwise subsampling, the degree of clonotype sharing among donors was expected to be affected by sequencing depth. The genetic and exposure-history diversity represented was limited by the small number of donors. Naive subsets generally had larger estimated clonotype richness than memory subsets. Only blood was sampled, and tissue TCR repertoires likely differ from those in blood. Clonotypes shared by all four sorted-subset donors showed higher generation probabilities than non-shared clonotypes.

The junction shows trimming of 1 base on V and 5 bases on J, plus 3 bases between the germline ends. In the germline V gene, CDR1 corresponds to SGHVS and CDR2 to FQNEAQ. From the cysteine through the phenylalanine, the CDR3 covers 11 amino acids. CDR3 DNA is the only sequence kept; it has 33 bases, read in frame from the first base. Using the deep immunoSEQ assay, multiplex PCR amplified TCR CDR3 regions from genomic DNA. Genomic DNA extracted from each cell subset was distributed evenly over all wells of several immunoSEQ 96-well plates, and each plate served as one replicate. For sorted subsets, around 200 ng genomic DNA, equal to some 28,000 T cell genomes, was loaded into each replicate PCR. Purified libraries were quantified with a Qubit 3.0 fluorometer, sized on a Bioanalyzer 2100, and re-quantified with the KAPA Library Quantification kit. Each immunoSEQ 96-well plate was sequenced on its own single-read 150-cycle Illumina NextSeq 550 flow cell. In the authors' own workflow: The immunoSEQ output contained only junctional sequences without quality scores, so filtering could not match that applied to full-length reads. To assign V/J genes and CDR3, sequences were annotated using PyIR, a Python wrapper for IgBLAST v1.9, with IMGT germline references. Reads with weak V/J assignments (E-value above 1e-6), missing CDR3, stop codons, out-of-frame junctions, or ambiguous translated residues were removed. V3J clonotypes were defined as sequences sharing the same inferred V gene, J gene, and CDR3 amino acid sequence. Percentage overlap between repertoires was calculated by dividing the number of shared unique clonotypes by the size of the smaller repertoire. Richness of each repertoire was evaluated using RTK rarefaction, the Chao1 estimator, and Recon v2.1 estimates of unobserved clonotypes. Generation probabilities were computed with OLGA for all TCRbeta clonotypes obtained by the gDNA method from a few donors. Sourced from immuneACCESS, this table was stored by TCRdb with only in-frame sequences that have V and J called. A share of the clones is absent; for the studies checked, an unresolved V gene accounts for under half, and the remainder has no known explanation. D and trimming come from the DNA, and the V and J calls and clone size come from that table. Here the sample has millions of clones; about 95% occur a single time. 1% to 1.3% of the sample belongs to the ten largest clones.

CD8 naive samples were obtained by positive selection for CCR7 among CD45RO-negative cells, yielding a CD45RA+CCR7+ population from which TemRA cells were excluded. The donors were healthy, HIV-negative adults with no recently reported acute infections or vaccinations. All donors were Caucasian adults living in Nashville, Tennessee, USA. After blood collection by leukapheresis, PBMCs were isolated using Ficoll-Histopaque density gradient centrifugation and then cryopreserved in the vapor phase of liquid nitrogen. Analytical flow cytometry was used to check the purity and quantity of every magnetically sorted T cell population. Genomic DNA was isolated from each sorted fraction and quantified by UV absorbance on a Nanodrop 2000c. Comment on this clone: Its binding antigen is unknown. Base qualities are not at hand, and no much larger clone is one base apart.

The V gene is TRBV7-8 and the J gene is TRBJ2-7, with no reliable assignment of the D segment. The sequence was obtained from a man between 18 and 35 years old in good health. Sequencing input: naive CD8+ T cells sorted from blood. Interpreted using the paper, the cell subset or site label stands for: CD45RA+CCR7+. The DNA sequence is as follows: TGTGCCAGCAGCTTAGACCACGAGCAGTACTTC. It translates to CASSLDHEQYF.